The 4 T cell receptor beta chains listed next were all sequenced from one sample in a study of cytomegalovirus exposure and HLA in healthy donors (dated by TCRdb to about 2017). Library preparation used the immunoSEQ multiplex PCR assay. For the multiplex PCR, a mixture combining 60 forward primers for TCR Vbeta segments and 13 reverse primers for TCR Jbeta segments was used. TCRdb stores this immuneACCESS table with in-frame sequences only. Part of the clones is absent; in the studies checked, under half of the shortfall reflects unresolved V genes, and no reason is known for the rest. Present in this sample are approximately 86,000 clones, less than 85% of which were seen just once. Of the sample, 7% to 8.5% falls within the top ten clones. Material: PBMCs. These receptors were taken from a man aged 35-49 years in good health and CMV-seropositive.

Remarks on this clone: One junction end does not reproduce the germline sequence, and a read error may be involved. V usage is TRBV7-9 and J usage is TRBJ2-3; possible D gene TRBD1, 6 bases. There are 15 residues in the CDR3. Germline assignment: CDR1 SEHNR and CDR2 FQNEAQ (reference sequence). CDR3 sequence (DNA): TGTTCCAGCAGCCGCGCAGGACAGAGCACAGATACGCAGTATTTT. It specifies CSSSRAGQSTDTQYF.

This clone was found once. V is TRBV18 and J is TRBJ2-1, with TRBD2 matching over 8 bases. The CDR3 has 19 amino acids. V was pared by 4 bases and J by 3 bases, with 17 bases of the junction left unmatched. The germline gives CDR1 KGHSH, CDR2 LQKENI. CDR3 coding DNA: TGTGCCAGCTCACTAGTACCCAGTCCTGGCGGGGGGATCTACAATGAGCAGTTCTTC. Amino acids: CASSLVPSPGGGIYNEQFF.

This rearrangement joins TRBV4-1 to TRBJ2-5; D is uncertain. Germline V gene lookup returns CDR1 MGHRA and CDR2 YSYEKL. Trimming cost V 1 base and J 5 bases, with 17 bases left between them. CDR3 size: 16 residues. CDR3 DNA: TGCGCCAGCAGCCAAGTTAACCTAATCCATATGGAGACCCAGTACTTC. It is translated as CASSQVNLIHMETQYF.

This chain uses TRBV5-1 with TRBJ1-2; 10 bases are shared with TRBD1. Germline trimming cut 3 bases from V and 9 bases from J; bases unmatched to any gene: 2. This CDR3 region has 12 residues. Germline-derived CDR1 and CDR2 are SGHRS and YFSETQ. The CDR3 region is CASSWGQGSYTF. The CDR3 DNA reads as TGCGCCAGCAGCTGGGGACAGGGGAGCTACACCTTC.